This TCR beta chain came from a study of spatial heterogeneity in lung cancer. This clonotype was observed at least ten times. The length of the CDR3 is 15 residues. Germline V CDR1 and CDR2: LGHNA, YNFKEQ. Trimming stripped 3 bases from V and 4 bases from J, with 15 bases between. Sample time point: sample taken at primary tumor resection. The input material, whole RNA from tumor, nontumor lung or frozen PBMC, was sequenced unsorted. Single TCR cDNA molecules each had their own unique molecular identifier. Each CDR3 protein gets one entry after TCRdb re-called the 5' RACE reads with MiXCR. The sample contains 8,500 to 14,000 distinct CDR3 sequences, 3% to 4.5% of which appear only once.

The receptor comes from a male donor with early-stage non-small cell lung cancer. The sample in question was normal lung tissue next to the tumor, obtained at surgery. The chain couples TRBV4-2 to TRBJ1-2; D not certain. The CDR3 region has the DNA TGTGCCAGCAGCCAGGCTGGCCTGGCTAGCTATGGCTACACCTTC. Encoded protein: CASSQAGLASYGYTF.